Listed here are 17 T cell receptor beta chains from one sample, sequenced in a study of post-analysis software for immune sequencing data. Whole-study findings and limits: With TRBV5-6, TRBV5-1 and TRBV20-1 included, five TRBV segments were more frequent in patients than in controls.

The library was made from cDNA and included unique molecular identifiers. From the PCR reads, TCRdb called clonotypes with MiXCR, one entry per CDR3 protein. The sample contains some 690,000 distinct CDR3 sequences, 55% to 60% of which appear only once. No antigen is known for these receptors. The sample consisted of blood. The receptors come from a girl aged 2 to 9 with multiple sclerosis.

This clonotype showed up just once. The chain joins TRBV10-3 to TRBJ2-6, with a possible D match to TRBD1 (5 bases). V lost 7 bases and J lost 0, with 10 bases in between. The CDR3 contains 15 residues. Germline V gives CDR1 ENHRY, CDR2 SYGVKD. In nucleotides, the CDR3 is TGTGCCATCACCACGACAGACTCTGGGGCCAACGTCCTGACTTTC. Protein sequence: CAITTTDSGANVLTF.

A word on this clonotype: Sequence at one end of the junction differs from germline and may be a read error. The chain combines TRBV29-1 with TRBJ1-1; D may be TRBD1 (5 bases). The CDR3 spans 13 residues. Germline values: CDR1 SQVTM, CDR2 ANQGSEA. CDR3 in DNA: TGCAGCGCCGCCGGGGGACCGAACACTGAGGCTTTCTTT. The encoded protein is CSAAGGPNTEAFF.

The gene calls are TRBV11-1 and TRBJ2-1; a possible D gene is TRBD2 (6 bases). The CDR3 is 15 residues long. Germline V lookup: CDR1 SGHAT, CDR2 FQDESV (reference sequence). Trimming removed 1 base at V and 8 bases at J, with 15 bases between. The chain's CDR3 is CASSLGGPGEYEQFF. The CDR3 nucleotides are TGTGCCAGCAGCTTAGGCGGGCCGGGGGAATATGAGCAGTTCTTC.

The genes are TRBV10-3 and TRBJ2-3, with 11 bases identical to TRBD2. The CDR3 contains 16 residues. Unmatched junction bases numbered 6, after V lost 1 base and J lost 6 bases. Germline loops: CDR1 ENHRY, CDR2 SYGVKD. CDR3 DNA sequence: TGTGCCATCAGTGAGTTTAGCGGGGGGGCCTCGGATACGCAGTATTTT. Protein: CAISEFSGGASDTQYF.

This chain joins TRBV5-1 and TRBJ1-5; the D is unclear. This CDR3 region has 15 residues. Deletions cut 0 bases from V and 7 bases from J, with 14 bases between. CDR1 is SGHRS, CDR2 YFSETQ, per germline. CDR3 DNA sequence: TGCGCCAGCAGCTTGGGAGCGGTTGCGGGGCAGCCCCAGCATTTT. Amino acid sequence: CASSLGAVAGQPQHF.

The rearrangement joins TRBV28 to TRBJ2-7; 7 nucleotides align to TRBD1. J was trimmed by 0 bases and V by 7 bases; bases with no gene match: 3. This CDR3 contains 13 residues. CDR1 and CDR2 from the germline V gene are MDHEN and SYDVKM. Written as DNA, the CDR3 is TGTGCCAGCAAAGGGGGCCACTCCTACGAGCAGTACTTC. Its translation: CASKGGHSYEQYF.

The chain combines TRBV5-6 with TRBJ1-4; D is perhaps TRBD1 (5 bases). Germline V gene sequence: CDR1 SGHDT, CDR2 YYEEEE. The CDR3 runs to 16 residues. Trimming shortened V by 0 bases and J by 13 bases, and 22 bases separated the two germline ends. The CDR3 DNA reads as TGTGCCAGCAGCTTGGCCTCATCAGGGCCACCGACGGGACTGTTTTTT. As protein: CASSLASSGPPTGLFF.

V gene TRBV18 combines with J gene TRBJ2-5; 7 nucleotides line up with TRBD1. The CDR3 runs to 16 residues. With 3 bases clipped from V and 5 bases from J, the junction kept 12 bases outside the gene matches. CDR1 and CDR2 (germline): KGHSH, LQKENI. Here the CDR3 reads CASSPAVGGMKETQYF. In DNA form, the CDR3 reads TGTGCCAGCTCACCGGCGGTAGGGGGCATGAAGGAGACCCAGTACTTC.

The V and J genes are TRBV29-1 and TRBJ2-3, with 10 nucleotides matching TRBD2. The trim removed 7 bases at V and 2 bases at J, leaving 15 bases unmatched. Germline lookup yields CDR1 SQVTM and CDR2 ANQGSEA. This CDR3 has 17 amino acids. CDR3 protein: CSGRGWTAGGTTDTQYF. The CDR3 coding sequence is TGCAGCGGAAGAGGATGGACAGCGGGGGGGACCACAGATACGCAGTATTTT.

The chain uses TRBV27 and TRBJ2-6; no firm D call. Germline V gene data show CDR1 as MNHEY and CDR2 as SMNVEV (reference sequence). V lost 6 bases and J lost 0, with 9 bases in between. This CDR3 comprises 15 residues. The CDR3 here is CASSKPLSGANVLTF. The CDR3 DNA is TGTGCCAGCAGCAAGCCCCTCTCTGGGGCCAACGTCCTGACTTTC.

The chain couples TRBV7-6 to TRBJ2-7, with D hard to call. Germline values: CDR1 SGHVS, CDR2 FNYEAQ. This CDR3 spans 14 amino acids. Trimming removed 3 bases from V and 5 bases from J, with 14 bases in between. As DNA, the CDR3 is TGTGCCAGCAGCTTTGACAACGGCTTCGACGAGCAGTACTTC. It specifies CASSFDNGFDEQYF.

The chain uses TRBV6-5 and TRBJ1-4, with 9 positions matching TRBD1. Trimming at V came to 0 bases and at J to 8 bases, leaving 7 bases not matched to a gene. The germline V gene encodes CDR1 MNHEY and CDR2 SVGAGI. The CDR3 length is 16 residues. CDR3 DNA sequence: TGTGCCAGCAGTTACTCACAGGGGGCGTTAGTCGAAAAACTGTTTTTT. Encoded protein: CASSYSQGALVEKLFF.

This clonotype was counted only a few times. The chain combines TRBV5-1 with TRBJ1-2; D perhaps matches TRBD1 (5 bases). V lost 2 bases and J lost 0, with 11 bases in between. CDR3 length: 15 amino acids. Germline V gene data show CDR1 as SGHRS and CDR2 as YFSETQ. CDR3: CASSFGGIANYGYTF. The CDR3 DNA sequence: TGCGCCAGCAGCTTTGGGGGAATAGCTAACTATGGCTACACCTTC.

The V call is TRBV6-2 or TRBV6-3, the J call TRBJ2-5, with 7 bases fitting TRBD2. CDR1 is MNHEY and CDR2 is SVGEGT in the germline V gene. J lost 7 bases, V lost 2 bases, and 4 bases had no gene match. The CDR3 extends over 13 amino acids. The CDR3 spells CASSYVGEGTQYF. CDR3 nucleotide sequence: TGTGCCAGCAGTTACGTGGGGGAGGGGACCCAGTACTTC.

This clonotype turned up a few times. The genes are TRBV7-4 and TRBJ2-4; D gene unclear. Germline assignment: CDR1 SGHVT and CDR2 SQSDAQ. V lost 5 bases and J lost 0, with 17 bases in between. CDR3 length: 17 residues. The CDR3 sequence: CASSLRRGLEAKNIQYF. DNA for the CDR3: TGTGCCAGCAGCCTAAGGCGCGGCCTTGAAGCCAAAAACATTCAGTACTTC.

This clonotype was seen more than once but under ten times. V is TRBV7-2 and J is TRBJ2-5, with TRBD2 as a possible D gene (6 bases). Germline V gene sequence: CDR1 SGHTA, CDR2 FQGNSA. V gave up 4 bases and J gave up 2 bases, with 14 bases separating them. The CDR3 consists of 15 residues. CDR3 nucleotides: TGTGCCAGCAGCTCTTGGACTGGGGGGCAAGAGACCCAGTACTTC. As protein: CASSSWTGGQETQYF.

The rearrangement links TRBV7-6 to TRBJ2-1; D not certain. This CDR3 contains 14 residues. Germline V lookup: CDR1 SGHVS, CDR2 FNYEAQ. Between the trimmed V and J ends, which lost 3 bases and 8 bases, there was a span of 14 bases. CDR3 nucleotides: TGTGCCAGCAGCTTGTCTGCGCTATGGGATGAGCAGTTCTTC. Translating it yields CASSLSALWDEQFF.